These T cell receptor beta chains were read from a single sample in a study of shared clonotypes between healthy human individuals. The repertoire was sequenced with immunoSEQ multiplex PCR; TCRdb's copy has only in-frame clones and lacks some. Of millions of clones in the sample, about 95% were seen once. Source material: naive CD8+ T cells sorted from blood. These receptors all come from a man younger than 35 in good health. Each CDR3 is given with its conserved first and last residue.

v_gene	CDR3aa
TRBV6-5	CASSYMTGASEAFF
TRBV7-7	CASRRSIAGEVGELFF
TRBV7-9	CASIIQGQGYTF
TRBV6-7	CASDEDPGNTIYF
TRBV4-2	CASSQLTSGPDTQYF
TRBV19	CASSIGSGNYNEQFF
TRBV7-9	CASSSSEGPSLHSNQPQHF
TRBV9	CASSDDGSSYEQYF
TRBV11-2	CASRYSGSSYEQYF
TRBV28	CASSPFEGSKYF
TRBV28	CASSLRVSFTDTQYF
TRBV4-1	CASSPGTSGAYEQYF
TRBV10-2	CASSPQDSGSSYEQYF
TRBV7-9	CASSSLAASTDTQYF
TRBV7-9	CASIRRTGAGNTIYF
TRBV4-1	CASSLQGAGDEQFF
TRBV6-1	CASLGIGYTF
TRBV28	CASSFRLAGGTEQYF
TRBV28	CASTISGLAKNIQYF
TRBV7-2	CASSLAPGREQYF
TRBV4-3	CASSQASSGRAEFNEQFF
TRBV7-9	CASSLLLAGGPSTDTQYF
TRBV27	CASSLSTGNFNEQFF
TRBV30	CAWSPVEDEQYF
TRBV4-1	CASSPTGGMNTEAFF
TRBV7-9	CASSLVPSSGNTIYF
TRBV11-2	CASSINREQYF
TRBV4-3	CASSQDLYTAGNTIYF
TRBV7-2	CASSWDRFNQPQHF
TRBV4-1	CASSQGPNRDISNQPQHF
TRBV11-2	CASSLADGAWEQYF